These 32 T cell receptor beta chains share one sample of origin, sequenced in a study of regulatory T cells in long-lasting Graves disease. Through Arm-PCR of CDR3 regions and iRepertoire HTBI primers, TCR beta libraries were built. TCRdb analysed the multiplex PCR reads with MiXCR anew, one entry per CDR3 protein. This table holds 250,000 to 300,000 distinct CDR3 sequences, approximately 20% found once. Time point noted: persistent/refractory GD, antithyroid drugs over 5 years with positive TRAb. PBMC RNA served as the TCR library source. The sequencing here drew on peripheral blood mononuclear cells (PBMCs), taken when the disease was refractory, from a patient treated with antithyroid drugs. The receptors stem from a female donor with Graves disease.

V and J are TRBV5-4 and TRBJ2-5; 10 nucleotides agree with TRBD1. With 0 bases clipped from V and 2 bases from J, the junction kept 10 bases outside the gene matches. Germline CDR1 SGHNT, CDR2 YYREEE (reference sequence). The CDR3 consists of 18 residues. The chain's CDR3 is CASSLGVGTGAIQETQYF. CDR3 nucleotide sequence: TGTGCCAGCAGCTTGGGAGTAGGGACAGGGGCGATACAAGAGACCCAGTACTTC.

Notes on this clonotype: Being one base from a much bigger clone, this may be a read error. The chain recombines TRBV2 with TRBJ2-7, with TRBD1 matching 8 bases. CDR3 length: 14 amino acids. Losses at the gene ends were 7 bases for V and 7 bases for J; bases not matched to a gene: 12. CDR1 and CDR2 (germline): SNHLY, FYNNEI. In DNA form, the CDR3 reads TGTGCCAGCACCTGGCGGACAGGGAACAATGAGCAGTACTTC. Protein product: CASTWRTGNNEQYF.

This clonotype was observed a handful of times. The V gene is TRBV20-1, the J gene TRBJ2-7; 10 nucleotides line up with TRBD2. V gave up 3 bases and J gave up 3 bases; unmatched junction bases: 2. The germline V gene encodes CDR1 DFQATT and CDR2 SNEGSKA (reference sequence). This CDR3 contains 13 residues. The CDR3, as DNA: TGCAGTGCTAGCCCTAGCGGGAGCTACGAGCAGTACTTC. Translated: CSASPSGSYEQYF.

J is TRBJ2-7 and V is TRBV7-2, with D possibly being TRBD1 or TRBD2 (6 bases each). Per the germline V gene, CDR1 is SGHTA and CDR2 is FQGNSA. The CDR3 loop spans 15 amino acids. Trimming removed 1 base at V and 4 bases at J, with 14 bases between. In DNA form, the CDR3 reads TGTGCCAGCAGCTTAGGGGGGGCGAATATTTACGAGCAGTACTTC. This encodes CASSLGGANIYEQYF.

Ten or more counts support this clonotype. The genes are TRBV7-9 and TRBJ2-5, with D uncertain. CDR1 is SEHNR and CDR2 is FQNEAQ in the germline V gene (reference sequence). The length of the CDR3 is 11 residues. V was cut by 6 bases and J by 5 bases, with 7 bases left in between. The CDR3 nucleotides read TGTGCCAGCAGTTACACGGAGACCCAGTACTTC. Encoded protein: CASSYTETQYF.

The chain carries TRBV6-2 or TRBV6-3 and TRBJ2-7; 12 bases line up with TRBD2. The CDR3 consists of 16 residues. Germline values: CDR1 MNHEY, CDR2 SVGEGT. The V gene end was trimmed by 8 bases and the J gene end by 0 bases; junction bases not matched to a gene: 8. In nucleotides, the CDR3 is TGTGCCAGCGCGCGGACTAGCGGGACGAGCTCCTACGAGCAGTACTTC. It codes for CASARTSGTSSYEQYF.

Notes on this clonotype: The conserved closing phenylalanine or tryptophan is absent in this CDR3, likely reflecting a read error. V is TRBV12-3 or TRBV12-4 and J is TRBJ2-7; the D call may be TRBD1 or TRBD2 (6 bases each). The CDR3 length is 14 residues. Trimming shortened V by 9 bases and J by 2 bases, and 17 bases separated the two germline ends. This CDR3 reads CASSQGTPAYEQYL. In DNA, the CDR3 is TGTGCCAGTTCTCAGGGGACTCCCGCCTACGAGCAGTACCTC.

This clonotype was counted at least ten times. The J gene is TRBJ2-2, the V gene TRBV7-2; tentative D call: TRBD1 (6 bases). CDR3 length: 14 amino acids. Trimming removed 3 bases from V and 3 bases from J, with 8 bases in between. Germline values: CDR1 SGHTA, CDR2 FQGNSA. CDR3 sequence (DNA): TGTGCCAGCAGCTTCAGGGGAGACACCGGGGAGCTGTTTTTT. Translated, it gives CASSFRGDTGELFF. The full variable domain, rest sourced from reference TRBV7-2 and TRBJ2-2, is GAGVSQSPSNKVTEKGKDVELRCDPISGHTALYWYRQSLGQGLEFLIYFQGNSAPDKSGLPSDRFSAERTGGSVSTLTIQRTQQEDSAVYLCASSFRGDTGELFFGEGSRLTVL.

This clonotype has ten or more counts. The chain recombines TRBV28 with TRBJ2-2; TRBD2 matches at 12 bases. Germline V CDR1 and CDR2: MDHEN, SYDVKM. The CDR3 sequence is 14 residues long. The V segment lost 6 bases and the J segment 8 bases; nucleotides outside the gene matches: 4. CDR3 DNA sequence: TGTGCCAGCAGACTTGGACTAGCGGGAGGGGAGCTGTTTTTT. Its translation: CASRLGLAGGELFF.

This sequence joins TRBV7-9 and TRBJ2-7; TRBD2 matches at 10 bases. V dropped 1 base and J dropped 3; count of bases not matched to a gene: 15. Germline V gives CDR1 SEHNR, CDR2 FQNEAQ (reference sequence). The CDR3 consists of 19 residues. CDR3 sequence (DNA): TGTGCCAGCAGCTTAGGGAGTGGGCTAGCGGGAGTTCCCAGCTACGAGCAGTACTTC. Amino acid sequence: CASSLGSGLAGVPSYEQYF.

The rearrangement joins TRBV5-1 to TRBJ2-2; D remains ambiguous. Germline CDR1 SGHRS, CDR2 YFSETQ. Trimming pared 4 bases from V and 3 bases from J, leaving 13 bases between. This CDR3 has 15 residues. The chain's CDR3 is CASSPNGIDTGELFF. The CDR3 DNA reads TGCGCCAGCAGCCCAAACGGCATAGACACCGGGGAGCTGTTTTTT.

The table lists this clonotype with many counts. The J gene is TRBJ2-5, the V gene TRBV10-3, with D possibly being TRBD2 (6 bases). This CDR3 is built from 12 residues. Per the germline V gene, CDR1 is ENHRY and CDR2 is SYGVKD. V was shortened by 8 bases and J by 2 bases, with 9 bases between the two germline ends. CDR3: CAIAAGQETQYF. Written as DNA, the CDR3 is TGTGCCATCGCAGCGGGTCAAGAGACCCAGTACTTC.

This clonotype was found many times. V gene TRBV20-1 combines with J gene TRBJ1-2, with 7 bases lining up with TRBD1. J gave up 8 bases and V 5 bases, and 14 bases lay outside the gene matches. Germline CDR1 and CDR2: DFQATT and SNEGSKA (reference sequence). CDR3 size: 14 residues. The CDR3 here is CSAPLLTGEEGYTF. The CDR3 region has the DNA TGCAGTGCTCCGCTCCTCACAGGGGAGGAGGGCTACACCTTC.

This clonotype was picked up many times. This sequence joins TRBV2 and TRBJ1-5; D is ambiguous. Trimming took 6 bases from V and 3 from J, leaving 6 bases between them. This CDR3 has 12 amino acids. Germline assignment: CDR1 SNHLY and CDR2 FYNNEI. In nucleotides, the CDR3 is TGTGCCAGCAGAAAGAACAATCAGCCCCAGCATTTT. This sequence encodes CASRKNNQPQHF. Variable domain in full (rest from reference TRBV2 and TRBJ1-5): EPEVTQTPSHQVTQMGQEVILRCVPISNHLYFYWYRQILGQKVEFLVSFYNNEISEKSEIFDDQFSVERPDGSNFTLKIRSTKLEDSAMYFCASRKNNQPQHFGDGTRLSIL.

About this clonotype: Its ends do not fully match the called genes, so a read error is possible. This chain links TRBV6-5 with TRBJ2-5; D is unclear. The germline V gene has CDR1 MNHEY and CDR2 SVGAGI. The CDR3 spans 15 residues. CDR3: CASSYTSWDQETQYF. CDR3 bases: TGCGCCAGCAGTTACACCTCGTGGGACCAAGAGACCCAGTACTTC.

The CDR3 DNA reads TGTGCCAGCAGCCCAGGGGGGGACAGAGTTTTACCCCAGCATTTT. Residues: CASSPGGDRVLPQHF. The chain joins TRBV7-9 to TRBJ1-5, with 7 positions matching TRBD1. The CDR3 has 15 amino acids. J lost 10 bases, V lost 5 bases, and 14 bases had no gene match. Looked up from germline, CDR1 is SEHNR and CDR2 is FQNEAQ (reference sequence).

This clonotype was picked up many times. J is TRBJ1-5 and V is TRBV28; a weak D match, TRBD1 (6 bases). Germline CDR1 MDHEN, CDR2 SYDVKM. CDR3 length equals 15 residues. V was shortened by 6 bases and J by 0 bases, with 12 bases between the two germline ends. CDR3 DNA sequence: TGTGCCAGCAGCTTACCGGGACATAGCAATCAGCCCCAGCATTTT. Its protein is CASSLPGHSNQPQHF. Full variable domain (rest looked up from reference TRBV28 and TRBJ1-5): DVKVTQSSRYLVKRTGEKVFLECVQDMDHENMFWYRQDPGLGLRLIYFSYDVKMKEKGDIPEGYSVSREKKERFSLILESASTNQTSMYLCASSLPGHSNQPQHFGDGTRLSIL.

This clonotype was seen more than once but under ten times. V usage is TRBV7-2 and J usage is TRBJ2-5; D not certain. V was pared by 5 bases and J by 4 bases, with 11 bases between. The length of the CDR3 is 13 residues. Germline loops: CDR1 SGHTA, CDR2 FQGNSA. CDR3 loop: CASSRESRETQYF. The CDR3 coding sequence is TGTGCCAGCAGCCGAGAGTCGCGAGAGACCCAGTACTTC. The full variable domain, in which reference TRBV7-2 and TRBJ2-5 provide the parts outside the CDR3, is GAGVSQSPSNKVTEKGKDVELRCDPISGHTALYWYRQSLGQGLEFLIYFQGNSAPDKSGLPSDRFSAERTGGSVSTLTIQRTQQEDSAVYLCASSRESRETQYFGPGTRLLVL.

This sequence joins TRBV27 and TRBJ2-7; the D is unclear. V shed 0 bases and J shed 1 base, with 7 bases lying between them. Germline lookup yields CDR1 MNHEY and CDR2 SMNVEV (reference sequence). The CDR3 has 14 amino acids. The CDR3 sequence: CASSLSGKSYEQYF. CDR3 DNA sequence: TGTGCCAGCAGTTTATCCGGAAAGTCCTACGAGCAGTACTTC.

V gene TRBV20-1 combines with J gene TRBJ2-5; 8 bases line up with TRBD2. Trimming took 6 bases from V and 0 from J; bases not matched to a gene: 18. There are 18 residues in the CDR3. The germline V gene has CDR1 DFQATT and CDR2 SNEGSKA (reference sequence). The CDR3 here is CSATKTTTSGLYQETQYF. CDR3 DNA sequence: TGCAGTGCCACCAAAACCACTACTAGCGGACTGTACCAAGAGACCCAGTACTTC.

This clonotype showed up many times. The chain has TRBV28 and TRBJ2-7, with D uncertain. Germline-derived CDR1 and CDR2 are MDHEN and SYDVKM. This CDR3 is built from 13 residues. The germline V and J ends were trimmed by 4 bases and 0 bases, with 7 bases remaining between them. As DNA, the CDR3 is TGTGCCAGCAGTTCCGGGCCCTCCTACGAGCAGTACTTC. It yields the protein CASSSGPSYEQYF.

V is TRBV5-5 and J is TRBJ2-7; 9 nucleotides line up with TRBD1. This CDR3 has 15 amino acids. Trimming cost V 1 base and J 5 bases; bases outside gene matches: 7. CDR1 SGHKS and CDR2 YYEKEE come from the germline V gene (reference sequence). This chain's CDR3 is CASSLTGTGRNEQYF. The CDR3 nucleotides are TGTGCCAGCAGCTTGACCGGGACAGGGAGGAACGAGCAGTACTTC.

This clonotype was counted at least ten times. The chain employs TRBV2 and TRBJ1-5; no clear D gene. The CDR3 is 13 residues long. V lost 7 bases and J 0 bases, leaving 7 bases between the germline ends. Germline CDR1 reads SNHLY; CDR2 reads FYNNEI. CDR3 DNA sequence: TGTGCCAGCAACGCAGCTAGCAATCAGCCCCAGCATTTT. It specifies CASNAASNQPQHF. The full variable domain, with the rest looked up from reference TRBV2 and TRBJ1-5, is EPEVTQTPSHQVTQMGQEVILRCVPISNHLYFYWYRQILGQKVEFLVSFYNNEISEKSEIFDDQFSVERPDGSNFTLKIRSTKLEDSAMYFCASNAASNQPQHFGDGTRLSIL.

Many counts were recorded for this clonotype. This chain joins TRBV6-4 and TRBJ2-7, with D uncertain. The V and J ends lost 0 bases and 3 bases respectively, with 21 bases between them. Germline CDR1 is MRHNA and CDR2 is SNTAGT. The CDR3 runs 18 residues. The CDR3 region has the DNA TGTGCCAGCAGTGACTCGATAGATCCCCCATGTGGCAACTACGAGCAGTACTTC. Its translation: CASSDSIDPPCGNYEQYF.

The chain combines TRBV10-2 with TRBJ1-4; a possible D gene is TRBD1 (5 bases). The CDR3 is 16 residues long. Trimming cost V 2 bases and J 0 bases, with 10 bases left between them. The germline gives CDR1 WSHSY, CDR2 SAAADI. This CDR3 is CASSEPAGPTNEKLFF. As DNA, the CDR3 is TGCGCCAGCAGTGAGCCAGCAGGGCCAACTAATGAAAAACTGTTTTTT.

Many counts were recorded for this clonotype. The chain carries TRBV28 and TRBJ1-2; possibly TRBD1 for D (6 bases). V was clipped by 1 base and J by 6 bases, with 12 bases between them. The germline V gene has CDR1 MDHEN and CDR2 SYDVKM. CDR3 length: 14 residues. Here the CDR3 DNA reads TGTGCCAGCAGTTTATCGGACAGCCTTGATGGCTACACCTTC. Its translation: CASSLSDSLDGYTF.

The chain is built from TRBV28 and TRBJ1-5, with D uncertain. Germline assignment: CDR1 MDHEN and CDR2 SYDVKM. This CDR3 contains 15 residues. V was trimmed by 4 bases and J by 3 bases, leaving 13 bases between them. The chain's CDR3 is CASSSRGFNNQPQHF. As DNA, the CDR3 is TGTGCCAGCAGTTCCAGAGGGTTTAACAATCAGCCCCAGCATTTT.

This clonotype was recorded many times. V is TRBV20-1 and J is TRBJ2-7, with 8 bases identical to TRBD2. The CDR3 is 13 amino acids. With 6 bases clipped from V and 3 bases from J, the junction kept 7 bases outside the gene matches. CDR1 is DFQATT and CDR2 is SNEGSKA in the germline V gene (reference sequence). The CDR3 region is CSASLAASYEQYF. In DNA form, the CDR3 reads TGCAGTGCCTCACTAGCGGCCAGCTACGAGCAGTACTTC.

This clonotype was found once. This sequence may be a read error, since a much larger clone differs from it by one base. The genes are TRBV5-1 and TRBJ1-2; D not certain. Germline CDR1 reads SGHRS; CDR2 reads YFSETQ. The CDR3 loop spans 13 amino acids. Here the CDR3 DNA reads TGCGCCAGCCGCTTGGAAGCTAACTATGGCTACACCTTC. Its translation is CASRLEANYGYTF.

This clonotype was counted at least ten times. This chain connects TRBV28 to TRBJ1-1; D perhaps matches TRBD1 (5 bases). The CDR3 has 16 residues. Trimming removed 7 bases at V and 4 bases at J, with 22 bases between. CDR1 is MDHEN and CDR2 is SYDVKM in the germline V gene. The CDR3 sequence: CASIPPPGSGATEAFF. In DNA, the CDR3 is TGTGCCAGCATTCCGCCCCCGGGTTCCGGGGCCACTGAAGCTTTCTTT.

This clonotype has a count of ten or more. The V and J genes are TRBV7-9 and TRBJ2-7, with TRBD2 as a possible D gene (6 bases). Germline V gene data show CDR1 as SEHNR and CDR2 as FQNEAQ (reference sequence). V dropped 1 base and J dropped 1 base, with 8 bases sitting between them. CDR3 length equals 14 residues. For the CDR3, the DNA is TGTGCCAGCAGCTTAGGCGGGGAGTCCTACGAGCAGTACTTC. This translates into CASSLGGESYEQYF.

This clonotype was counted a few times. The V and J genes are TRBV12-3 or TRBV12-4 and TRBJ2-3, with D perhaps TRBD2 (6 bases). The CDR3 is made up of 14 amino acids. V lost 5 bases, J lost 2 bases, and 11 bases lay in between. CDR3 DNA: TGTGCCAGCAGTCTCGGGAGTACCACAGATACGCAGTATTTT. Protein sequence: CASSLGSTTDTQYF.